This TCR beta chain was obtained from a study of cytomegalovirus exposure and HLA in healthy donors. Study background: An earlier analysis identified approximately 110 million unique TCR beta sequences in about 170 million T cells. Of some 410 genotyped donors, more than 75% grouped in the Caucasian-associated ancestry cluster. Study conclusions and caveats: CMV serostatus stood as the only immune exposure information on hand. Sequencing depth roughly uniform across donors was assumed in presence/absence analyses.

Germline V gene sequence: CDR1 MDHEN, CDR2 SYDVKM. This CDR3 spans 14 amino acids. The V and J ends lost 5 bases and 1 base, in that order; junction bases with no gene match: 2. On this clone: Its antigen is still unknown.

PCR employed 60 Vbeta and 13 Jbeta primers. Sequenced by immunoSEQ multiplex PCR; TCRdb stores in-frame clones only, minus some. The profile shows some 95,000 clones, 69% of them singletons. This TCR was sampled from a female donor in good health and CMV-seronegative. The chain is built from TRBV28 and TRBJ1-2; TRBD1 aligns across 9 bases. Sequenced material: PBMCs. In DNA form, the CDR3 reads TGTGCCAGCAGTCCGGGACAGGGTAACTATGGCTACACCTTC. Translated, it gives CASSPGQGNYGYTF.